These 11 T cell receptor beta chains were sequenced from one sample in a study of PD-1 blockade in classical Hodgkin lymphoma. All patients relapsed after autologous stem cell transplantation, and brentuximab vedotin exposure varied. Data came from immunoSEQ multiplex PCR; TCRdb stores just in-frame clones and leaves some out. This sample has thousands of clones, with over 60% found just once. The material sequenced was peripheral blood mononuclear cells (PBMCs), taken at baseline. Receptor source: a human donor with classical Hodgkin lymphoma.

The chain carries TRBV6-1 and TRBJ1-1, with D hard to call. Germline loops: CDR1 MNHNS, CDR2 SASEGT. The CDR3 has 13 amino acids. V lost 2 bases, J lost 5 bases, and 9 bases lay in between. In DNA, the CDR3 is TGTGCCAGCAGTGAACTGGGTGGGACTGAAGCTTTCTTT. Translation: CASSELGGTEAFF.

J is TRBJ2-6 and V is TRBV7-2; D unclear. V lost 4 bases, J lost 0 bases, and 7 bases lay in between. Germline assignment: CDR1 SGHTA and CDR2 FQGNSA. The CDR3 extends over 15 amino acids. This CDR3 reads CASSSYISGANVLTF. CDR3 nucleotide sequence: TGTGCCAGCAGCTCATATATCTCTGGGGCCAACGTCCTGACTTTC.

The chain links TRBV7-9 to TRBJ2-1, with D possibly TRBD2 on 5 matching bases. The germline V and J ends were trimmed by 5 bases and 0 bases, with 11 bases remaining between them. Germline assignment: CDR1 SEHNR and CDR2 FQNEAQ (reference sequence). This CDR3 spans 15 amino acids. This chain's CDR3 is CASSNSESSYNEQFF. The CDR3 nucleotides read TGTGCCAGCAGCAATAGCGAGAGCTCCTACAATGAGCAGTTCTTC. Full variable domain (rest looked up from reference TRBV7-9 and TRBJ2-1): DTGVSQNPRHKITKRGQNVTFRCDPISEHNRLYWYRQTLGQGPEFLTYFQNEAQLEKSRLLSDRFSAERPKGSFSTLEIQRTEQGDSAMYLCASSNSESSYNEQFFGPGTRLTVL.

This chain uses TRBV2 with TRBJ2-1, with D hard to call. This CDR3 region has 14 residues. The V gene's germline CDR1 is SNHLY and CDR2 FYNNEI. Trimming took off 2 bases at V and 6 bases at J, with 11 bases between the two ends. CDR3 DNA sequence: TGTGCCAGCAGTGAACTGGACCGCCGCAATGAGCAGTTCTTC. Translating it yields CASSELDRRNEQFF.

J is TRBJ2-3 and V is TRBV7-9, with D possibly TRBD2 on 5 matching bases. Between the trimmed V and J ends, which lost 5 bases and 2 bases, there was a span of 11 bases. The germline CDR1 and CDR2 sequences are SEHNR and FQNEAQ (reference sequence). The CDR3 extends over 14 amino acids. In DNA form, the CDR3 reads TGTGCCAGCAGCCGTGCCGGGGTCACAGATACGCAGTATTTT. Amino acids: CASSRAGVTDTQYF.

The V and J genes are TRBV5-4 and TRBJ2-3; D is perhaps TRBD2 (5 bases). The CDR3 is made up of 15 amino acids. The germline V gene has CDR1 SGHNT and CDR2 YYREEE (reference sequence). V lost 6 bases, J lost 3 bases, and 17 bases lay in between. The CDR3 sequence: CASTSGMEETDTQYF. The CDR3 bases are TGTGCCAGCACCTCGGGAATGGAAGAAACAGATACGCAGTATTTT.

The rearrangement links TRBV7-9 to TRBJ2-7; 7 nucleotides line up with TRBD1. Losses at the gene ends were 5 bases for V and 3 bases for J; bases not matched to a gene: 7. CDR3 length: 14 amino acids. The germline gives CDR1 SEHNR, CDR2 FQNEAQ (reference sequence). CDR3 loop: CASSPAGQDYEQYF. Written as DNA, the CDR3 is TGTGCCAGCAGCCCGGCCGGACAGGACTACGAGCAGTACTTC.

The gene calls are TRBV4-3 and TRBJ2-2; unclear D gene. Trimming shortened V by 4 bases and J by 7 bases, and 7 bases separated the two germline ends. CDR1 is LGHNA, CDR2 YSLEER, per germline. The CDR3 covers 12 residues. Written as DNA, the CDR3 is TGCGCCAGCAGCCTCCTTATCGGGGAGCTGTTTTTT. Its translation: CASSLLIGELFF.

The genes are TRBV5-1 and TRBJ2-5; 8 nucleotides match TRBD2. Trimming cost V 4 bases and J 5 bases; bases outside gene matches: 7. This CDR3 region has 14 residues. From germline, CDR1 is SGHRS and CDR2 YFSETQ. The CDR3 DNA is TGCGCCAGCAGCCCCGGGGGGGGTAAGGAGACCCAGTACTTC. Its protein product is CASSPGGGKETQYF.

A note on this clone: Other DNA sequences in the sample encode the same CDR3. The rearrangement uses TRBV25-1 and TRBJ1-5, with unresolved D. V dropped 6 bases and J dropped 2 bases, with 5 bases sitting between them. CDR1 is MGHDK, CDR2 SYGVNS, per germline. CDR3 size: 12 residues. The CDR3 spells CASRGGNQPQHF. CDR3 DNA: TGTGCCAGCAGAGGTGGCAATCAGCCCCAGCATTTT.

The gene calls are TRBV9 and TRBJ2-3; D is perhaps TRBD1 (5 bases). The CDR3 contains 14 residues. CDR1 is SGDLS and CDR2 is YYNGEE in the germline V gene. The V end lost 3 bases, the J end lost 4 bases, and 12 bases lay between the germline ends. The CDR3 spells CASSAGQGPDTQYF. In DNA, the CDR3 is TGTGCCAGCAGCGCCGGTCAGGGTCCAGATACGCAGTATTTT. The full variable domain, rest sourced from reference TRBV9 and TRBJ2-3, is DSGVTQTPKHLITATGQRVTLRCSPRSGDLSVYWYQQSLDQGLQFLIQYYNGEERAKGNILERFSAQQFPDLHSELNLSSLELGDSALYFCASSAGQGPDTQYFGPGTRLTVL.